This record covers a single TCR beta chain. Antigen specificity is unknown. Hyperthyroidism was newly diagnosed in patients aged 18 to 65 (duration under 2 months). Criteria for exclusion of patients were uncontrolled infection, other autoimmune disease, pregnancy or lactation. Germline lookup yields CDR1 SGHDN and CDR2 FVKESK. Trimming stripped 0 bases from V and 7 bases from J, with 5 bases between. CDR3 length equals 12 residues. There were TCR beta CDR3 regions amplified from RNA transcripts. A first-round RT-PCR of the TCR CDR3 used the HTBI primer set. MiXCR was run by TCRdb on the multiplex PCR reads, yielding one entry per CDR3 protein. The sample records 300,000 to 400,000 distinct CDR3 sequences, about 21% being singletons. This sample is part of a study of T cells in Graves' hyperthyroidism and ophthalmopathy. About the research overall: Before treatment of any kind, peripheral blood was taken at initial diagnosis. Findings of the study overall: Appearing also in blood were most of the thyroid clonotypes expanded above 0.001.

Sequenced input: blood. The clonotype was recovered from a woman aged 45-60 years with Graves' hyperthyroidism. V is TRBV14 and J is TRBJ2-3; D is uncertain. Written as DNA, the CDR3 is TGTGCCAGCAGCCAAGATTTTTATACGCAGTATTTT. This codes for CASSQDFYTQYF.